These 2 T cell receptor beta chains came from one sample sequenced in a study of spatial heterogeneity in lung cancer. The time point was: sample taken at primary tumor resection. TCRdb called the 5' RACE reads again in MiXCR, with one record for every CDR3 protein. The table shows about 38,000 distinct CDR3 sequences, with roughly 8% occurring only once. This specimen was PBMCs, taken at surgery. The receptors shown here come from a male donor with early-stage non-small cell lung cancer.

The chain is built from TRBV20-1 and TRBJ2-3, with D maybe TRBD2 (6 bases). The CDR3 runs 15 residues. The germline CDR1 and CDR2 sequences are DFQATT and SNEGSKA (reference sequence). V lost 4 bases, J lost 8 bases, and 22 bases lay in between. The CDR3 nucleotides read TGCAGTGCTAATAAACCGGGACTGGGGACTGGTACGCAGTATTTT. The encoded protein is CSANKPGLGTGTQYF.

Many counts were recorded for this clonotype. The genes are TRBV5-5 and TRBJ2-3, with 7 bases identical to TRBD1. V was pared by 2 bases and J by 3 bases, with 9 bases of the junction left unmatched. This CDR3 spans 16 amino acids. Germline assignment: CDR1 SGHKS and CDR2 YYEKEE (reference sequence). CDR3 region: CASSLQGPPSTDTQYF. DNA of the CDR3: TGTGCCAGCAGCTTACAGGGGCCTCCGAGTACAGATACGCAGTATTTT.